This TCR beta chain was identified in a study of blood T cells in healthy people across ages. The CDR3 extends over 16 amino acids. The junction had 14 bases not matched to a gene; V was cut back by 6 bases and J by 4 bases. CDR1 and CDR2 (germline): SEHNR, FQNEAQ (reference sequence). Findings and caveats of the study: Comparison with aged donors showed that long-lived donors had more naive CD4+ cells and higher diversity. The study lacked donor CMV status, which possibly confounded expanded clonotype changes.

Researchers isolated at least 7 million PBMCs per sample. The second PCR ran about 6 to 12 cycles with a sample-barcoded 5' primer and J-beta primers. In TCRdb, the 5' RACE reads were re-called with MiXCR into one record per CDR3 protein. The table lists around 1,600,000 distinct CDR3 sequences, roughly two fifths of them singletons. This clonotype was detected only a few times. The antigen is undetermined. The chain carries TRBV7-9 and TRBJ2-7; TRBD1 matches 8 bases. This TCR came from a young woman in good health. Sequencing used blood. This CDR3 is CASSSGIRDRPYEQYF. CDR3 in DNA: TGTGCCAGCAGTTCCGGAATTCGGGACAGGCCTTACGAGCAGTACTTC. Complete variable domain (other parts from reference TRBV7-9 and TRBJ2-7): DTGVSQNPRHKITKRGQNVTFRCDPISEHNRLYWYRQTLGQGPEFLTYFQNEAQLEKSRLLSDRFSAERPKGSFSTLEIQRTEQGDSAMYLCASSSGIRDRPYEQYFGPGTRLTVT.